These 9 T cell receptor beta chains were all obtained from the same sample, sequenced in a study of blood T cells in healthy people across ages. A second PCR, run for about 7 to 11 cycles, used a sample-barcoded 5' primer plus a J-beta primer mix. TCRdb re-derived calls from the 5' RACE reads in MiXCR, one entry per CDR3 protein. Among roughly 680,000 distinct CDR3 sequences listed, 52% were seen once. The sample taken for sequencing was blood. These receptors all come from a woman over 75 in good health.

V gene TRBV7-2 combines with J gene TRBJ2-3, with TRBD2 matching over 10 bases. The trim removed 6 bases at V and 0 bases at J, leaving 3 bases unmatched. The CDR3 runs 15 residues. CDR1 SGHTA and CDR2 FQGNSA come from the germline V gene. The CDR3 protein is CASRETSGSTDTQYF. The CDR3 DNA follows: TGTGCCAGCAGGGAGACTAGCGGGAGCACAGATACGCAGTATTTT.

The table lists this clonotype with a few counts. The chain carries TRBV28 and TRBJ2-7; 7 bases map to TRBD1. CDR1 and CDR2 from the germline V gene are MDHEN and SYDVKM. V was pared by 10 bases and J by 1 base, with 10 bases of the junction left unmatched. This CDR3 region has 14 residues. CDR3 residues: CATRRGSKSYEQYF. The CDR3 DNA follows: TGTGCCACCCGCAGGGGGTCGAAATCCTACGAGCAGTACTTC.

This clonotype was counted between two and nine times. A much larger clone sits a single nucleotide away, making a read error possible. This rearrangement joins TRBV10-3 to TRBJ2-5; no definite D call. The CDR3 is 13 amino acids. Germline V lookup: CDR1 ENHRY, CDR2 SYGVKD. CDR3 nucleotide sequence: TGTGCCATCAGTGAAAGATGGGAAGAGGCCCAGTACTTC. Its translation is CAISERWEEAQYF.

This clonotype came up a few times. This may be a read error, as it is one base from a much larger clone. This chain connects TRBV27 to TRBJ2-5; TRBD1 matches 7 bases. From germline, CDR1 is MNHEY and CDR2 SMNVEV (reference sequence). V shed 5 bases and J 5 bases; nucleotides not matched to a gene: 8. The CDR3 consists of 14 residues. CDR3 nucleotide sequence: TGTGCCAGCAGTGTAATCGACAGGGTGGAGACCCAGTACTTC. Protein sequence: CASSVIDRVETQYF.

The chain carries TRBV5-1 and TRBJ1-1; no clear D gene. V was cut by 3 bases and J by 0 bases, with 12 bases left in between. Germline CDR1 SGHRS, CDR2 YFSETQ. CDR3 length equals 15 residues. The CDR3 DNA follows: TGCGCCAGCAGCTGGGCGGGGAGGATGAACACTGAAGCTTTCTTT. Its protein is CASSWAGRMNTEAFF.

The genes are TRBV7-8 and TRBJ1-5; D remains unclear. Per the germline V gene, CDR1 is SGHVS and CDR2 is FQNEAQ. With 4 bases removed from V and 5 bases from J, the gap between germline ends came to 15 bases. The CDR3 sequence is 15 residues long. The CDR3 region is CASSSPPYNYQPQHF. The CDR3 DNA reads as TGTGCCAGCAGCTCCCCACCCTACAACTATCAGCCCCAGCATTTT.

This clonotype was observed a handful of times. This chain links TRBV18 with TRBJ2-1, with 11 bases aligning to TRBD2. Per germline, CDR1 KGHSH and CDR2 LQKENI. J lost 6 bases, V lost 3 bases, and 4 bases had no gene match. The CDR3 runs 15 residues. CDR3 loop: CASSPGLAELNEQFF. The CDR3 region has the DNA TGTGCCAGCTCACCGGGACTAGCGGAACTCAATGAGCAGTTCTTC.

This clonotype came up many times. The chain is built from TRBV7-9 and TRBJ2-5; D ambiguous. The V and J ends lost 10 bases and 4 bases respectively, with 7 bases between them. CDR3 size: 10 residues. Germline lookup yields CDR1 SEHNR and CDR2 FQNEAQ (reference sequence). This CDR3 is CAKRRETQYF. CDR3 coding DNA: TGTGCCAAAAGGAGAGAGACCCAGTACTTC.

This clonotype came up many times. CDR3 sequence: CASSKEASYNEQFF. The CDR3 DNA reads as TGCGCCAGCAGTAAAGAGGCATCCTACAATGAGCAGTTCTTC. The chain joins TRBV5-1 to TRBJ2-1, with no clear D. CDR1 SGHRS and CDR2 YFSETQ come from the germline V gene. The V and J ends lost 5 bases and 1 base respectively, with 10 bases between them. This CDR3 region has 14 residues.